The sequence of this T cell receptor (beta chain) was determined in a study of shared clonotypes between healthy human individuals. Study as a whole: Every donor yielded three CD4 naive, three CD4 memory, two CD8 naive and one CD8 memory plate. Study-level results: Memory subsets had estimated richness that was generally smaller than that of naive subsets. Blood was the only sampled material, and tissue repertoires likely differ.

The method was immunoSEQ multiplex PCR; TCRdb's version includes in-frame clones alone and lacks a portion of them. Here the sample spans roughly 2,500,000 clones, over 85% being singletons. With regard to this clone: What it recognizes is unknown.

With V trimmed by 2 bases and J by 4 bases, 9 bases remained unmatched. The CDR3 has 16 amino acids. From germline, CDR1 is SGHTA and CDR2 FQGNSA. CD4+ cells yielded CD45RA+ naive and CD45RA-negative memory subsets. Material: naive CD4+ T cells from PBMCs. As for subset: CD45RA+ positively selected. The source is a man aged 18 to 29 in good health. Some clones in this sample may be carry-over from other donors' samples. The chain carries TRBV7-2 and TRBJ2-5, with 8 bases lining up with TRBD2. The CDR3 DNA reads TGTGCCAGCAGCTTAAGGATAAGGACTAGCAGAGAGACCCAGTACTTC. Protein: CASSLRIRTSRETQYF.